A single sample is the source of the 10 T cell receptor delta chains below, sequenced in a study of Vδ1+ human thymocytes. The template was reverse-transcribed extracted RNA. Pooled V-gene forward primers with one constant-region reverse primer generated the CDR3 amplicons by multiplex PCR. TCRdb made new clone calls on the multiplex PCR reads using CATT. The top ten hold 0.5% of the sample, which has about 55,000 delta-chain clones, about a sixth seen once. Findings and limits, study-wide: Thymic TRG and TRD repertoires appeared highly polyclonal, with Gaussian CDR3 length distributions.

The antigens these receptors bind are not known. The sequencing input was Vdelta1+ gamma-delta thymocytes from the thymus. Stated subset: FACS-sorted CD3+ TCRalphabeta- TCRVdelta1+ TCRVdelta2- thymocytes. The receptors come from a boy younger than two who had congenital heart surgery.

This clone was detected only a few times. This chain joins TRDV1 and TRDJ1; 9 bases are shared with TRDD3. Germline trimming cut 2 bases from V and 0 bases from J; bases unmatched to any gene: 19. CDR1 TSWWSYY and CDR2 QGS come from the germline V gene. CDR3 length: 21 residues. This CDR3 reads CALGESESWGIHPMYTDKLIF. The CDR3 coding sequence is TGTGCTCTTGGGGAATCTGAGAGCTGGGGGATCCATCCCATGTACACCGATAAACTCATCTTT.

This chain links TRDV1 with TRDJ1; 9 positions match TRDD3. Trimming took 1 base from V and 0 from J; bases not matched to a gene: 21. The CDR3 runs 22 residues. From germline, CDR1 is TSWWSYY and CDR2 QGS. DNA for the CDR3: TGTGCTCTTGGGGAACCAATTCCTACTGTACTGGGGGACACGCTGTACACCGATAAACTCATCTTT. The encoded protein is CALGEPIPTVLGDTLYTDKLIF.

This clone was detected a few times. The chain combines TRDV1 with TRDJ1; maybe TRDD3 (5 bases). There are 19 residues in the CDR3. V was pared by 2 bases and J by 2 bases, with 24 bases between. The germline V gene encodes CDR1 TSWWSYY and CDR2 QGS. CDR3 loop: CALGEEGCLRAKRTDKLIF. The CDR3 region has the DNA TGTGCTCTTGGGGAAGAGGGATGCCTCCGCGCAAAAAGGACCGATAAACTCATCTTT.

This clone was seen a few times. The chain links TRDV1 to TRDJ1, with TRDD3 identical over 8 bases. Germline values: CDR1 TSWWSYY, CDR2 QGS. The CDR3 runs 14 residues. V was clipped by 4 bases and J by 7 bases; unmatched bases: 8. This chain's CDR3 is CALGGPLGVLKLIF. The CDR3 DNA reads TGTGCTCTTGGGGGGCCACTGGGGGTCCTTAAACTCATCTTT.

This clone was observed a handful of times. The V call is TRDV1, the J call TRDJ1, with D maybe TRDD3 (6 bases). V was shortened by 4 bases and J by 4 bases, with 34 bases between the two germline ends. Germline V gives CDR1 TSWWSYY, CDR2 QGS. The CDR3 sequence is 21 residues long. The CDR3: CALGVIPTSDTEVLHHDKLIF. Written as DNA, the CDR3 is TGTGCTCTTGGGGTAATTCCAACATCGGATACCGAGGTACTACACCACGATAAACTCATCTTT.

This clone is a singleton in its sample. The chain combines TRDV1 with TRDJ1, with a weak D call TRDD2 (5 bases). Germline V CDR1 and CDR2: TSWWSYY, QGS. Trimming took 4 bases from V and 9 from J, leaving 36 bases between them. The CDR3 totals 20 residues. The CDR3 loop is CALGGLIPTPYSSGQGELIF. The CDR3 bases are TGTGCTCTTGGGGGACTCATCCCTACACCGTACTCCAGTGGCCAGGGTGAACTCATCTTT.

This chain connects TRDV1 to TRDJ1, with 10 bases aligning to TRDD3. The CDR3 sequence is 17 residues long. V lost 3 bases to trimming and J lost 2 bases; unmatched junction nucleotides: 9. CDR1 is TSWWSYY, CDR2 QGS, per germline. CDR3 residues: CALGEPSWGILTDKLIF. CDR3 nucleotide sequence: TGTGCTCTTGGGGAGCCTAGCTGGGGGATATTAACCGATAAACTCATCTTT.

This clone was detected only a few times. The rearrangement links TRDV1 to TRDJ1; D may be TRDD2 (6 bases). V gave up 5 bases and J gave up 6 bases, with 31 bases separating them. Germline V gene lookup returns CDR1 TSWWSYY and CDR2 QGS. This CDR3 is built from 19 residues. CDR3: CALGTSLPLPLGIRNKLIF. The CDR3 nucleotides are TGTGCTCTTGGGACCTCCCTTCCCCTGCCTCTGGGTATCAGGAATAAACTCATCTTT.

This clone was seen a few times. The V call is TRDV1, the J call TRDJ1, with TRDD3 matching 9 bases. From germline, CDR1 is TSWWSYY and CDR2 QGS. The CDR3 is 17 residues long. V shed 0 bases, J shed 1 base, and the junction held 6 bases outside the gene matches. CDR3 coding DNA: TGTGCTCTTGGGGAACTATGGGGATACGGTTCCACCGATAAACTCATCTTT. Its protein is CALGELWGYGSTDKLIF.

This rearrangement joins TRDV1 to TRDJ1, with TRDD3 matching 8 bases. The CDR3 spans 20 residues. Germline assignment: CDR1 TSWWSYY and CDR2 QGS. V was clipped by 2 bases and J by 0 bases; unmatched bases: 17. CDR3 coding DNA: TGTGCTCTTGGGGAAAAGGCCTTTCTCCAACTGGGGGCTTACACCGATAAACTCATCTTT. Translating it yields CALGEKAFLQLGAYTDKLIF.